This entry lists 25 T cell receptor beta chains sequenced from one sample in a study of early stage breast cancer tumors. Clones were read by immunoSEQ multiplex PCR, and TCRdb kept only the in-frame ones, dropping some. The table has over 8,500 clones, roughly 79% seen once. Sample: normal breast tissue next to the tumor. Receptor source: a person in their forties with breast cancer.

This clone was seen once. V and J are TRBV7-3 and TRBJ2-2; a weak D match, TRBD2 (5 bases). The CDR3 totals 16 residues. Germline loops: CDR1 SGHTA, CDR2 FQGTGA. V dropped 0 bases and J dropped 6 bases, with 14 bases sitting between them. CDR3 loop: CASSLTLAGGPGELFF. The CDR3 region has the DNA TGTGCCAGCAGCTTAACCCTAGCCGGAGGCCCCGGGGAGCTGTTTTTT.

This clone was counted only a few times. J is TRBJ2-3 and V is TRBV7-9; D possibly uses TRBD1 or TRBD2 (5 bases each). CDR3 length equals 14 residues. The V end was cut by 3 bases, the J end by 1 base, with 8 bases between. CDR1 and CDR2 from the germline V gene are SEHNR and FQNEAQ (reference sequence). The CDR3 DNA sequence: TGTGCCAGCAGCTTGATGGGGGGCACAGATACGCAGTATTTT. Translating it yields CASSLMGGTDTQYF.

In this sample, this clone turned up once. The V gene is TRBV5-4, the J gene TRBJ2-6, with D tentatively TRBD2 (5 bases). The V end lost 4 bases, the J end lost 0 bases, and 11 bases lay between the germline ends. Looked up from germline, CDR1 is SGHNT and CDR2 is YYREEE (reference sequence). The CDR3 runs 16 residues. CDR3 loop: CASSLDWGSGANVLTF. Here the CDR3 DNA reads TGTGCCAGCAGCCTGGACTGGGGCTCTGGGGCCAACGTCCTGACTTTC.

This clone was counted a few times. J is TRBJ2-7 and V is TRBV4-1; TRBD2 matches at 7 bases. CDR1 MGHRA and CDR2 YSYEKL come from the germline V gene. The CDR3 runs 13 residues. The ends lost 1 base at V and 9 bases at J; junction bases unmatched: 6. Written as DNA, the CDR3 is TGCGCCAGCAGCCAAGGGACTAGTCTGGTGCAGTACTTC. Protein: CASSQGTSLVQYF.

The genes are TRBV5-6 and TRBJ2-5, with 7 bases that match TRBD2. Germline V gene data show CDR1 as SGHDT and CDR2 as YYEEEE. V lost 4 bases, J lost 5 bases, and 8 bases stayed unmatched. CDR3 length: 14 amino acids. CDR3 loop: CASSGLGGGETQYF. CDR3 nucleotide sequence: TGTGCCAGCAGCGGACTAGGAGGCGGCGAGACCCAGTACTTC. Full variable domain (missing parts from reference TRBV5-6 and TRBJ2-5): DAGVTQSPTHLIKTRGQQVTLRCSPKSGHDTVSWYQQALGQGPQFIFQYYEEEERQRGNFPDRFSGHQFPNYSSELNVNALLLGDSALYLCASSGLGGGETQYFGPGTRLLVL.

V and J are TRBV11-2 and TRBJ1-2; D is uncertain. Germline CDR1 reads SGHAT; CDR2 reads FQNNGV. V was pared by 1 base and J by 4 bases, with 13 bases between. The CDR3 extends over 15 amino acids. This chain's CDR3 is CASSLGAQSIYGYTF. Written as DNA, the CDR3 is TGTGCCAGCAGCTTAGGGGCCCAATCAATCTATGGCTACACCTTC.

This chain uses TRBV10-3 with TRBJ2-1, with TRBD1 as a possible D gene (6 bases). CDR1 is ENHRY and CDR2 is SYGVKD in the germline V gene. The CDR3 consists of 15 residues. V lost 11 bases and J lost 1, with 18 bases in between. CDR3 in amino acids: CALSNREGSYNEQFF. The CDR3 DNA sequence: TGTGCCCTATCCAACAGGGAAGGTTCCTACAATGAGCAGTTCTTC.

This clone was detected once. The rearrangement joins TRBV6-1 to TRBJ2-3; D gene uncertain. There are 15 residues in the CDR3. V gave up 2 bases and J gave up 0 bases, with 9 bases separating them. Germline V gene sequence: CDR1 MNHNS, CDR2 SASEGT. The CDR3 sequence is CASSESQDSTDTQYF. CDR3 sequence (DNA): TGTGCCAGCAGTGAATCTCAGGACAGCACAGATACGCAGTATTTT.

The rearrangement links TRBV19 to TRBJ2-2, with D possibly TRBD1 on 5 matching bases. The germline V gene has CDR1 LNHDA and CDR2 SQIVND (reference sequence). This CDR3 spans 15 amino acids. Trimming stripped 0 bases from V and 7 bases from J, with 12 bases between. This CDR3 is CASSIDGNQGGELFF. The CDR3 DNA reads TGTGCCAGTAGTATAGACGGAAATCAGGGCGGGGAGCTGTTTTTT.

The chain combines TRBV27 with TRBJ2-3; D might be TRBD1 (5 bases). Germline V gives CDR1 MNHEY, CDR2 SMNVEV (reference sequence). V was clipped by 1 base and J by 0 bases, with 17 bases between them. The CDR3 sequence is 18 residues long. The CDR3 region is CASSLWGGPTSSTDTQYF. As DNA, the CDR3 is TGTGCCAGCAGTTTATGGGGCGGCCCGACCTCTAGCACAGATACGCAGTATTTT.

This sequence joins TRBV4-1 and TRBJ2-7; TRBD2 might be the D (5 bases). Trimming pared 0 bases from V and 3 bases from J, leaving 15 bases between. From germline, CDR1 is MGHRA and CDR2 YSYEKL. This CDR3 is 16 amino acids long. The CDR3 DNA follows: TGCGCCAGCAGCCAAGATAGTGCGGTTGGACTCTACGAGCAGTACTTC. Its protein product is CASSQDSAVGLYEQYF.

This chain uses TRBV5-4 with TRBJ2-3; 10 nucleotides line up with TRBD1. The CDR3 has 17 residues. V shed 4 bases and J 3 bases; nucleotides not matched to a gene: 11. CDR1 and CDR2 (germline): SGHNT, YYREEE (reference sequence). The CDR3 protein is CASSQDTPGQGTDTQYF. The CDR3 DNA reads as TGTGCCAGCAGCCAAGATACCCCGGGACAGGGGACAGATACGCAGTATTTT.

J is TRBJ2-7 and V is TRBV2; D possibly corresponds to TRBD2 (7 bases). CDR3 size: 15 residues. V was clipped by 6 bases and J by 1 base, with 16 bases between them. CDR1 SNHLY and CDR2 FYNNEI come from the germline V gene. In nucleotides, the CDR3 is TGTGCCAGCAGCGAATGGAGGGGGGGATCCTACGAGCAGTACTTC. Protein sequence: CASSEWRGGSYEQYF. The full variable domain, in which reference TRBV2 and TRBJ2-7 provide the parts outside the CDR3, is EPEVTQTPSHQVTQMGQEVILRCVPISNHLYFYWYRQILGQKVEFLVSFYNNEISEKSEIFDDQFSVERPDGSNFTLKIRSTKLEDSAMYFCASSEWRGGSYEQYFGPGTRLTVT.

The count of this clone is one. The V call is TRBV19, the J call TRBJ2-3; TRBD1 aligns across 10 bases. Trimming at V came to 6 bases and at J to 1 base, leaving 4 bases not matched to a gene. The CDR3 has 15 residues. Germline V lookup: CDR1 LNHDA, CDR2 SQIVND (reference sequence). Here the CDR3 reads CASRTGTGGTDTQYF. CDR3 nucleotides: TGTGCCAGTAGAACTGGGACAGGGGGCACAGATACGCAGTATTTT.

This rearrangement joins TRBV7-9 to TRBJ1-2; a weak D match, TRBD1 (6 bases). This CDR3 has 15 amino acids. In germline, CDR1 is SEHNR, CDR2 FQNEAQ (reference sequence). The ends were cut back, 2 bases at V and 6 bases at J, with 16 bases in the middle. CDR3 sequence: CASSLTAGASDGYTF. The DNA of the CDR3 is TGTGCCAGCAGCTTAACGGCAGGGGCCTCTGATGGCTACACCTTC.

Only a few counts were recorded for this clone. The rearrangement joins TRBV2 to TRBJ2-3; D unclear. CDR1 and CDR2 from the germline V gene are SNHLY and FYNNEI. V dropped 3 bases and J dropped 1 base, with 11 bases sitting between them. This CDR3 is 15 amino acids long. In nucleotides, the CDR3 is TGTGCCAGCAGTGAGCTCGGGTCAGGCACAGATACGCAGTATTTT. Translating gives CASSELGSGTDTQYF.

The chain couples TRBV19 to TRBJ1-2, with TRBD1 identical over 7 bases. This CDR3 has 12 amino acids. Germline CDR1 and CDR2: LNHDA and SQIVND (reference sequence). The ends lost 9 bases at V and 5 bases at J; junction bases unmatched: 6. In DNA, the CDR3 is TGTGCCAGCAAGGACAGGATGTATGGCTACACCTTC. Translating it yields CASKDRMYGYTF.

This rearrangement joins TRBV6-6 to TRBJ1-1, with 10 bases fitting TRBD1. The V gene end was trimmed by 2 bases and the J gene end by 0 bases; junction bases not matched to a gene: 3. Germline CDR1 is MNHNY and CDR2 is SVGAGI (reference sequence). The CDR3 covers 16 residues. CDR3 in DNA: TGTGCCAGCAGTTACCCGGGACAGGGGATGAACACTGAAGCTTTCTTT. It yields the protein CASSYPGQGMNTEAFF.

The chain carries TRBV30 and TRBJ1-2, with a tentative D call TRBD1 (5 bases). The CDR3 contains 13 residues. The V end was cut by 8 bases, the J end by 1 base, with 14 bases between. Germline V lookup: CDR1 GTSNPN, CDR2 SVGIG (reference sequence). The chain's CDR3 is CALSGGVNYGYTF. The CDR3 nucleotides read TGTGCCCTAAGTGGGGGGGTTAACTATGGCTACACCTTC.

As concerns this clone: Distinct nucleotide sequences in the sample also encode this CDR3. The genes are TRBV7-9 and TRBJ2-7; D not resolved. From germline, CDR1 is SEHNR and CDR2 FQNEAQ (reference sequence). The CDR3 covers 14 residues. The V end was cut by 5 bases, the J end by 5 bases, with 16 bases between. The CDR3 bases are TGTGCCAGCAGCACGTCCCGCAGTCCCAACGAGCAGTACTTC. Residues: CASSTSRSPNEQYF.

The chain joins TRBV11-3 to TRBJ2-7; D not resolved. Looked up from germline, CDR1 is SGHNT and CDR2 is YENEEA. This CDR3 spans 14 amino acids. V lost 2 bases and J 4 bases, leaving 12 bases between the germline ends. The CDR3 is CASSLRGDLYEQYF. The CDR3 DNA sequence: TGTGCCAGCAGCTTACGTGGAGACCTATACGAGCAGTACTTC.

The chain employs TRBV27 and TRBJ2-2, with 12 bases matching TRBD2. The J segment lost 4 bases and the V segment lost 5 bases, leaving 11 bases of the junction unmatched. CDR1 is MNHEY, CDR2 SMNVEV, per germline (reference sequence). The CDR3 covers 18 residues. The CDR3 spells CASSRRTSGIRGTGELFF. As DNA, the CDR3 is TGTGCCAGCAGTAGAAGGACTAGCGGGATAAGAGGCACCGGGGAGCTGTTTTTT.

This clone was recorded only once. The V gene is TRBV7-2, the J gene TRBJ1-2; perhaps TRBD1 as D (6 bases). The CDR3 totals 16 residues. V lost 2 bases and J lost 5, with 18 bases in between. The germline CDR1 and CDR2 sequences are SGHTA and FQGNSA. Here the CDR3 DNA reads TGTGCCAGCAGCTTATCGAGTAGTCAAGGGGGTTATGGCTACACCTTC. Its protein is CASSLSSSQGGYGYTF.

The chain carries TRBV5-6 and TRBJ2-1, with D possibly matching TRBD1 (5 bases). CDR1 SGHDT and CDR2 YYEEEE come from the germline V gene. Deletions cut 6 bases from V and 4 bases from J, with 11 bases between. CDR3 length: 13 residues. The CDR3 nucleotides are TGTGCCAGCAACACCCGGACATACAATGAGCAGTTCTTC. Translated: CASNTRTYNEQFF.

The CDR3 DNA is TGTGCCAGCAGCCCGACAGGGGCGAACACTGAAGCTTTCTTT. It codes for CASSPTGANTEAFF. This chain connects TRBV11-3 to TRBJ1-1; 8 bases map to TRBD1. Unmatched junction bases numbered 3, after V lost 5 bases and J lost 1 base. Germline-derived CDR1 and CDR2 are SGHNT and YENEEA. The CDR3 covers 14 residues.